The entry below describes one T cell receptor (beta chain). The data stem from a study of cytotoxic CD8 clonotypes in ibrutinib-treated CLL. The CDR3 has 17 residues. In germline, CDR1 is SGHTA, CDR2 FQGNSA. V shed 0 bases and J 8 bases; nucleotides not matched to a gene: 5. Sequencing was performed with immunoSEQ multiplex PCR; in TCRdb, only in-frame clones are kept and a portion is missing. Seen here are over 70,000 clones, about 85% observed once, and the top ten hold more than 4.5%. The clonotype originates from a human donor with chronic lymphocytic leukemia. The chain is built from TRBV7-2 and TRBJ2-3, with TRBD2 matching over 16 bases. The sequencing here drew on PBMCs, taken after 12 months of ibrutinib treatment. The CDR3 nucleotides are TGTGCCAGCAGCTTAGCGGGACTAGCGGGAGGGCTTGGTACGCAGTATTTT. It encodes CASSLAGLAGGLGTQYF.